The clone carrying this T cell receptor (beta chain) was counted a few times. Its cognate antigen is unknown. The sample belongs to a study of identical twins. Regarding the study as a whole: Donors were not followed over many years; analysis was cross-sectional.

V dropped 0 bases and J dropped 15 bases, with 12 bases sitting between them. The CDR3 sequence is 12 residues long. The germline V gene has CDR1 PRHDT and CDR2 FYEKMQ (reference sequence). One entry per CDR3 protein, called by TCRdb with MiXCR from the 5' RACE reads. The sample has under 900,000 distinct CDR3 sequences; 15% to 20% are singletons. These same records also appear under a second study, on T cells expressing NK-cell markers. That study adds: Restriction of the sorted population to alpha-beta TCR T cells was achieved in several experiments with an anti-gamma-delta TCR antibody. NKG2C+ dominant clonotype frequencies in several donors were roughly 1.0-7.5% of CD8+ T cells.

Sequenced: PBMCs. The receptor's source is a woman younger than 35 in good health. J is TRBJ2-1 and V is TRBV13; no clear D gene. The CDR3 sequence is CASSLGLSVLFF. The CDR3 DNA reads TGTGCCAGCAGCTTAGGCCTGAGCGTTCTGTTCTTC.